Each of the 9 T cell receptor beta chains below was sequenced from the same sample in a study of shared clonotypes between healthy human individuals. Assay used: immunoSEQ multiplex PCR; TCRdb lists only in-frame clones, some missing. The table shows about 2 million clones, with over 85% occurring only once. Sequencing used naive CD4+ T cells sorted from blood. Subset noted: CD45RA+ positively selected. The receptor source for this set is a man younger than 35 in good health.

The gene calls are TRBV18 and TRBJ1-6; 9 bases map to TRBD1. The J segment lost 8 bases and the V segment lost 6 bases, leaving 2 bases of the junction unmatched. The CDR3 sequence is 13 residues long. The germline gives CDR1 KGHSH, CDR2 LQKENI. Here the CDR3 DNA reads TGTGCCAGCTCCGGGGACAGGGATTCACCCCTCCACTTT. This gives the protein CASSGDRDSPLHF. Based on the CDR3 plus reference TRBV18 and TRBJ1-6, the full variable domain is NAGVMQNPRHLVRRRGQEARLRCSPMKGHSHVYWYRQLPEEGLKFMVYLQKENIIDESGMPKERFSAEFPKEGPSILRIQQVVRGDSAAYFCASSGDRDSPLHFGNGTRLTVT.

V gene TRBV4-1 combines with J gene TRBJ1-2; no definite D call. The CDR3 has 15 residues. CDR1 MGHRA and CDR2 YSYEKL come from the germline V gene. V lost 0 bases and J 4 bases, leaving 12 bases between the germline ends. DNA for the CDR3: TGCGCCAGCAGCCAAGATCCGGTAGGTAGCTATGGCTACACCTTC. It is translated as CASSQDPVGSYGYTF.

The chain recombines TRBV7-9 with TRBJ1-5; D gene uncertain. This CDR3 region has 16 residues. The germline gives CDR1 SEHNR, CDR2 FQNEAQ (reference sequence). V gave up 1 base and J gave up 3 bases, with 13 bases separating them. The CDR3, as DNA: TGTGCCAGCAGCTTAGTTGGCGGGAATAACAATCAGCCCCAGCATTTT. Translation: CASSLVGGNNNQPQHF.

Of note for this clone: A much larger clone differs from this one at a single base, so this may be a read error. The chain combines TRBV13 with TRBJ1-6; no reliable D call. The CDR3 length is 13 residues. Trimming shortened V by 1 base and J by 8 bases, and 6 bases separated the two germline ends. The V gene's germline CDR1 is PRHDT and CDR2 FYEKMQ (reference sequence). CDR3 nucleotide sequence: TGTGCCAGCAGCTTAGATCCCGATTCACCCCTCCACTTT. Residues: CASSLDPDSPLHF.

The rearrangement uses TRBV6-5 and TRBJ1-6; 7 bases match TRBD1. Looked up from germline, CDR1 is MNHEY and CDR2 is SVGAGI. The CDR3 extends over 14 amino acids. Trimming cost V 6 bases and J 7 bases; bases outside gene matches: 6. In DNA form, the CDR3 reads TGTGCCAGCAGGACCCCGGGACAGAATTCACCCCTCCACTTT. Translated: CASRTPGQNSPLHF.

This chain links TRBV27 with TRBJ2-5; 10 bases are a match to TRBD2. This CDR3 region has 16 residues. Losses at the gene ends were 6 bases for V and 5 bases for J; bases not matched to a gene: 12. Germline V gene data show CDR1 as MNHEY and CDR2 as SMNVEV (reference sequence). CDR3 in DNA: TGTGCCAGCAGCTCCAGAGCGGGAGGGAGGGGCGAGACCCAGTACTTC. Its protein product is CASSSRAGGRGETQYF.

The chain links TRBV28 to TRBJ2-7, with D unclear. Per the germline V gene, CDR1 is MDHEN and CDR2 is SYDVKM. The V and J ends lost 4 bases and 6 bases respectively, with 13 bases between them. The CDR3 has 13 amino acids. The CDR3 sequence: CASSSPPPSEQYF. DNA for the CDR3: TGTGCCAGCAGTTCTCCACCCCCAAGCGAGCAGTACTTC.

V gene TRBV6-1 combines with J gene TRBJ1-2, with a possible D match to TRBD1 (6 bases). CDR3 length equals 14 residues. Germline-derived CDR1 and CDR2 are MNHNS and SASEGT. V lost 3 bases and J lost 7, with 15 bases in between. This CDR3 reads CASSEDSLRGGYTF. CDR3 sequence (DNA): TGTGCCAGCAGTGAGGACAGTCTGAGGGGTGGCTACACCTTC.

V is TRBV6-1 and J is TRBJ2-6, with a possible D match to TRBD1 (6 bases). Germline-derived CDR1 and CDR2 are MNHNS and SASEGT. V lost 6 bases and J lost 5, with 11 bases in between. This CDR3 is 14 amino acids long. The CDR3 coding sequence is TGTGCCAGCAGGGACAGCGCCTGGGCCAACGTCCTGACTTTC. It encodes CASRDSAWANVLTF.